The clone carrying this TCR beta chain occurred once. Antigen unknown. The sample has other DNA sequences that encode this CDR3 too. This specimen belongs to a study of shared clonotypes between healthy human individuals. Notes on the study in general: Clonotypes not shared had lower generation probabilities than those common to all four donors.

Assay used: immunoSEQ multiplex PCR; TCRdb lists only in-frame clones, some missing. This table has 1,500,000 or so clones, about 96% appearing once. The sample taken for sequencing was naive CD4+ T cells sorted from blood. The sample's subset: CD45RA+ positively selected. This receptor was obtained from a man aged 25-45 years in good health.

The CDR3 protein is CASSLAGQSTDTQYF. In nucleotides, the CDR3 is TGTGCCAGCAGCTTGGCAGGACAGAGCACAGATACGCAGTATTTT. The rearrangement joins TRBV5-4 to TRBJ2-3; a possible D gene is TRBD1 (6 bases). V was trimmed by 0 bases and J by 0 bases, leaving 8 bases between them. Germline V CDR1 and CDR2: SGHNT, YYREEE (reference sequence). This CDR3 spans 15 amino acids.